The next 9 T cell receptor beta chains were all read from a single sample in a study of identical twins' blood T cells. One entry per CDR3 protein results from TCRdb running MiXCR on the 5' RACE reads. Here the sample spans 350,000 to 450,000 distinct CDR3 sequences, 25% to 35% being singletons. The sequencing sample was made of PBMCs. The receptors originated from a woman aged 18 to 55 in good health.

This clonotype was counted between two and nine times. This rearrangement joins TRBV12-3 or TRBV12-4 to TRBJ2-5; D assignment may be TRBD1 or TRBD2 (5 bases each). The CDR3 length is 12 residues. Trimming cost V 3 bases and J 10 bases, with 12 bases left between them. The CDR3 coding sequence is TGTGCCAGCAGTTTCGACAGACGGGACCAGTACTTC. Translation gives CASSFDRRDQYF.

The chain links TRBV2 to TRBJ2-2, with 7 bases fitting TRBD2. This CDR3 is built from 16 residues. V was clipped by 3 bases and J by 3 bases; unmatched bases: 7. CDR1 is SNHLY, CDR2 FYNNEI, per germline. This CDR3 is CASSDGLAVDTGELFF. For the CDR3, the DNA is TGTGCCAGCAGTGATGGGCTAGCGGTAGACACCGGGGAGCTGTTTTTT.

J is TRBJ1-2 and V is TRBV27; D is unclear. With 0 bases removed from V and 5 bases from J, the gap between germline ends came to 10 bases. The CDR3 runs to 14 residues. Germline CDR1 is MNHEY and CDR2 is SMNVEV (reference sequence). The CDR3 DNA follows: TGTGCCAGCAGTTTATCGAACGACTATTATGGCTACACCTTC. It translates to CASSLSNDYYGYTF.

The V gene is TRBV7-8, the J gene TRBJ1-1; no firm D call. Germline V lookup: CDR1 SGHVS, CDR2 FQNEAQ. The V and J ends lost 2 bases and 5 bases respectively, with 15 bases between them. The CDR3 is 15 residues long. CDR3 in amino acids: CASSLRVLRGTEAFF. The CDR3 bases are TGTGCCAGCAGCTTAAGGGTCCTTCGCGGGACTGAAGCTTTCTTT.

There are a few counts of this clonotype. The chain employs TRBV7-9 and TRBJ2-1; TRBD2 matches 13 bases. The CDR3 contains 15 residues. The V gene's germline CDR1 is SEHNR and CDR2 FQNEAQ (reference sequence). The junction had 10 bases not matched to a gene; V was cut back by 2 bases and J by 15 bases. In nucleotides, the CDR3 is TGTGCCAGCAGCTTAACTCTTGGACTAGCGGGAGTCATGTTCTTC. Translation: CASSLTLGLAGVMFF. The entire variable domain, with the rest obtained from reference TRBV7-9 and TRBJ2-1, is as follows: DTGVSQNPRHKITKRGQNVTFRCDPISEHNRLYWYRQTLGQGPEFLTYFQNEAQLEKSRLLSDRFSAERPKGSFSTLEIQRTEQGDSAMYLCASSLTLGLAGVMFFGPGTRLTVL.

Turning to this clonotype: Mismatch with germline at one junction end may stem from a read error. The chain links TRBV11-3 to TRBJ2-1; D possibly corresponds to TRBD1 (5 bases). The CDR3 contains 14 residues. Germline V gives CDR1 SGHNT, CDR2 YENEEA. CDR3: CAGSLTGFNNEQFF. In DNA form, the CDR3 reads TGTGCCGGCAGCTTAACAGGCTTCAACAATGAGCAGTTCTTC.

This clonotype was counted between two and nine times. The chain couples TRBV7-9 to TRBJ2-3, with D perhaps TRBD1 (5 bases). Looked up from germline, CDR1 is SEHNR and CDR2 is FQNEAQ (reference sequence). V gave up 2 bases and J gave up 3 bases, with 9 bases separating them. CDR3 size: 14 residues. CDR3 bases: TGTGCCAGCAGCTTATTCCAGGGAACAGATACGCAGTATTTT. This gives the protein CASSLFQGTDTQYF.

The chain recombines TRBV10-3 with TRBJ1-1; D call uncertain. The CDR3 runs 13 residues. Between the trimmed V and J ends, which lost 6 bases and 1 base, there was a span of 9 bases. The germline gives CDR1 ENHRY, CDR2 SYGVKD. Here the CDR3 reads CAISVDQNTEAFF. In nucleotides, the CDR3 is TGTGCCATCAGCGTGGACCAGAACACTGAAGCTTTCTTT.

The chain uses TRBV7-6 and TRBJ2-3, with TRBD2 matching 10 bases. The CDR3 is 15 amino acids. The ends lost 6 bases at V and 2 bases at J; junction bases unmatched: 5. Germline V lookup: CDR1 SGHVS, CDR2 FNYEAQ. The DNA of the CDR3 is TGTGCCAGCAGACGCACTAGCGGGGACACAGATACGCAGTATTTT. Protein: CASRRTSGDTDTQYF.